Each of the 20 T cell receptor beta chains below was sequenced from the same sample in a study of blood T cell repertoires in COVID-19. Repertoires were generated with immunoSEQ multiplex PCR, while TCRdb's copy carries only in-frame clones and drops some. The top ten hold 2% to 2.5% of the sample, which has hundreds of thousands of clones, more than 70% seen once. The specimen was PBMCs or T cells enriched from blood (not recorded which). The receptors were sampled from a woman in her forties or fifties who had recovered from COVID-19.

The chain employs TRBV30 and TRBJ2-7; weak D call: TRBD1 (7 bases). This CDR3 contains 15 residues. From germline, CDR1 is GTSNPN and CDR2 SVGIG (reference sequence). Trimming left V 2 bases short and J 0 bases short, with 14 bases between. In DNA, the CDR3 is TGTGCCTGGAGTCAGGGGGGCGCGGCCTCCTACGAGCAGTACTTC. It encodes CAWSQGGAASYEQYF. Combining the CDR3 with reference TRBV30 and TRBJ2-7 gives the whole variable domain SQTIHQWPATLVQPVGSPLSLECTVEGTSNPNLYWYRQAAGRGLQLLFYSVGIGQISSEVPQNLSASRPQDRQFILSSKKLLLSDSGFYLCAWSQGGAASYEQYFGPGTRLTVT.

The rearrangement uses TRBV5-4 and TRBJ2-3, with a possible D match to TRBD2 (5 bases). Looked up from germline, CDR1 is SGHNT and CDR2 is YYREEE (reference sequence). This CDR3 spans 15 amino acids. The ends were cut back, 4 bases at V and 1 base at J, with 13 bases in the middle. This chain's CDR3 is CASSPEGSGTDTQYF. The CDR3 region has the DNA TGTGCCAGCAGCCCCGAGGGATCCGGCACAGATACGCAGTATTTT.

V gene TRBV27 combines with J gene TRBJ1-5; D unresolved. The length of the CDR3 is 14 residues. CDR1 and CDR2 from the germline V gene are MNHEY and SMNVEV (reference sequence). V gave up 2 bases and J gave up 3 bases, with 8 bases separating them. In DNA, the CDR3 is TGTGCCAGCAGTTTAATGAGGGACAATCAGCCCCAGCATTTT. Its protein is CASSLMRDNQPQHF.

The chain has TRBV28 and TRBJ1-1; D might be TRBD1 (5 bases). The V gene lost 8 bases and the J gene lost 2 bases, with 15 bases spanning the gap. The length of the CDR3 is 14 residues. CDR1 is MDHEN, CDR2 SYDVKM, per germline. The CDR3 DNA follows: TGTGCCAGCGGTGAGACAGTCCGTAACACTGAAGCTTTCTTT. This translates into CASGETVRNTEAFF.

V gene TRBV2 combines with J gene TRBJ2-7; TRBD1 matches at 10 bases. The CDR3 runs 14 residues. V lost 6 bases to trimming and J lost 3 bases; unmatched junction nucleotides: 5. Germline-derived CDR1 and CDR2 are SNHLY and FYNNEI. CDR3 sequence reads: CASRDWDRGYEQYF. Here the CDR3 DNA reads TGTGCCAGCAGAGACTGGGACAGGGGCTACGAGCAGTACTTC.

This chain joins TRBV4-1 and TRBJ1-5; the D gene is possibly TRBD1 (6 bases). Trimming removed 4 bases from V and 4 bases from J, with 11 bases in between. This CDR3 comprises 14 residues. Looked up from germline, CDR1 is MGHRA and CDR2 is YSYEKL. This CDR3 reads CASSPGGRNQPQHF. The CDR3 DNA reads as TGCGCCAGCAGCCCCGGGGGGCGGAATCAGCCCCAGCATTTT.

V and J are TRBV5-4 and TRBJ1-3; 7 bases line up with TRBD1. CDR3 size: 15 residues. CDR1 and CDR2 from the germline V gene are SGHNT and YYREEE (reference sequence). The J segment lost 7 bases and the V segment lost 6 bases, leaving 13 bases of the junction unmatched. CDR3 sequence reads: CASTKIGGDGNTIYF. Here the CDR3 DNA reads TGTGCCAGCACCAAAATAGGGGGCGATGGGAACACCATATATTTT.

The chain is built from TRBV3-1 (or the pseudogene TRBV3-2) and TRBJ1-3; TRBD1 matches at 7 bases. Per germline, CDR1 LGHDT and CDR2 YNNKEL (reference sequence). The junction had 3 bases not matched to a gene; V was cut back by 4 bases and J by 0 bases. The CDR3 covers 15 residues. The CDR3 coding sequence is TGTGCCAGCAGCCCCGGGACAGCCTCTGGAAACACCATATATTTT. This sequence encodes CASSPGTASGNTIYF.

CDR3 bases: TGTGCCAGCAGCCCGGGACAGGTTGTCGGTGGCTACACCTTC. As protein: CASSPGQVVGGYTF. The chain employs TRBV5-8 and TRBJ1-2, with 8 bases identical to TRBD1. V lost 4 bases, J lost 7 bases, and 9 bases stayed unmatched. Germline CDR1 and CDR2: SGHTS and YDEGEE. The CDR3 has 14 residues. The full variable domain, with the rest looked up from reference TRBV5-8 and TRBJ1-2, is EAGVTQSPTHLIKTRGQQATLRCSPISGHTSVYWYQQALGLGLQFLLWYDEGEERNRGNFPPRFSGRQFPNYSSELNVNALELEDSALYLCASSPGQVVGGYTFGSGTRLTVV.

Only a few counts were recorded for this clone. The chain links TRBV5-4 to TRBJ2-7; D may be TRBD1 (5 bases). This CDR3 is 12 amino acids long. V dropped 2 bases and J dropped 3 bases, with 6 bases sitting between them. Germline V lookup: CDR1 SGHNT, CDR2 YYREEE (reference sequence). In nucleotides, the CDR3 is TGTGCCAGCAGCTTTCAGGGCTACGAGCAGTACTTC. It encodes CASSFQGYEQYF. The full variable domain, completed using reference TRBV5-4 and TRBJ2-7, is ETGVTQSPTHLIKTRGQQVTLRCSSQSGHNTVSWYQQALGQGPQFIFQYYREEENGRGNFPPRFSGLQFPNYSSELNVNALELDDSALYLCASSFQGYEQYFGPGTRLTVT.

This chain connects TRBV5-5 to TRBJ2-1; D is uncertain. Germline V lookup: CDR1 SGHKS, CDR2 YYEKEE (reference sequence). The CDR3 consists of 14 residues. Between the trimmed V and J ends, which lost 0 bases and 6 bases, there was a span of 10 bases. The CDR3 DNA sequence: TGTGCCAGCAGCTTGGCCCCCTCAGGCAATGAGCAGTTCTTC. Translated: CASSLAPSGNEQFF.

The chain combines TRBV19 with TRBJ2-7; tentative D call: TRBD2 (6 bases). CDR1 is LNHDA and CDR2 is SQIVND in the germline V gene (reference sequence). The CDR3 is made up of 14 amino acids. Deletions cut 3 bases from V and 2 bases from J, with 11 bases between. DNA of the CDR3: TGTGCCAGTAGTATTCTCCCGGGGGCCTACGAGCAGTACTTC. This gives the protein CASSILPGAYEQYF.

The rearrangement uses TRBV5-1 and TRBJ2-5, with a possible D match to TRBD2 (5 bases). The CDR3 has 12 residues. Trimming took off 7 bases at V and 1 base at J, with 8 bases between the two ends. Germline V gene lookup returns CDR1 SGHRS and CDR2 YFSETQ. The DNA for the CDR3 is TGCGCCAGCTATACTAGCCAAGAGACCCAGTACTTC. It is translated as CASYTSQETQYF. The variable domain in full, with the rest retrieved from reference TRBV5-1 and TRBJ2-5, is KAGVTQTPRYLIKTRGQQVTLSCSPISGHRSVSWYQQTPGQGLQFLFEYFSETQRNKGNFPGRFSGRQFSNSRSEMNVSTLELGDSALYLCASYTSQETQYFGPGTRLLVL.

This clone was counted at least ten times. V gene TRBV27 combines with J gene TRBJ1-2, with 10 bases aligning to TRBD1. The V gene end was trimmed by 8 bases and the J gene end by 7 bases; junction bases not matched to a gene: 4. The CDR3 contains 12 residues. CDR1 and CDR2 (germline): MNHEY, SMNVEV (reference sequence). The CDR3 DNA follows: TGTGCCAGCTCGGACAGGGGGTTTGGCTACACCTTC. Protein product: CASSDRGFGYTF.

The chain carries TRBV11-1 and TRBJ2-7, with 10 bases aligning to TRBD2. This CDR3 comprises 14 residues. Germline V gives CDR1 SGHAT, CDR2 FQDESV (reference sequence). The V gene end was trimmed by 1 base and the J gene end by 6 bases; junction bases not matched to a gene: 3. DNA for the CDR3: TGTGCCAGCAGCTTAGGAGCGGGGGGGACCGAGCAGTACTTC. Amino acid sequence: CASSLGAGGTEQYF.

The chain combines TRBV5-6 with TRBJ2-3, with D perhaps TRBD2 (6 bases). The V and J ends lost 4 bases and 5 bases respectively, with 8 bases between them. Germline V gene data show CDR1 as SGHDT and CDR2 as YYEEEE. The CDR3 contains 12 residues. The CDR3 bases are TGTGCCAGCAGCACGGGGGTAGATACGCAGTATTTT. It translates to CASSTGVDTQYF.

V is TRBV19 and J is TRBJ1-2; D not resolved. Germline V gene lookup returns CDR1 LNHDA and CDR2 SQIVND (reference sequence). V was clipped by 1 base and J by 11 bases, with 8 bases between them. This CDR3 is built from 11 residues. As DNA, the CDR3 is TGTGCCAGTAGTATAGGAGGAGGTTACACCTTC. This translates into CASSIGGGYTF.

The rearrangement uses TRBV7-9 and TRBJ2-1; 9 bases agree with TRBD2. V dropped 4 bases and J dropped 8; count of bases not matched to a gene: 0. CDR1 and CDR2 (germline): SEHNR, FQNEAQ (reference sequence). The CDR3 runs 12 residues. Here the CDR3 reads CASSWTSDEQFF. CDR3 in DNA: TGTGCCAGCAGCTGGACTAGCGATGAGCAGTTCTTC.

The V gene is TRBV27, the J gene TRBJ1-4; D remains ambiguous. Trimming removed 6 bases at V and 7 bases at J, with 6 bases between. This CDR3 comprises 11 residues. Germline CDR1 MNHEY, CDR2 SMNVEV (reference sequence). The CDR3 nucleotides are TGTGCCAGCAGCCCGGGTGAAAAACTGTTTTTT. Its protein is CASSPGEKLFF.

The CDR3 here is CASSPRGGTGSGNTIYF. CDR3 coding DNA: TGTGCCAGCAGCCCTAGAGGAGGGACAGGGTCTGGAAACACCATATATTTT. This chain uses TRBV7-8 with TRBJ1-3; TRBD1 agrees at 9 bases. The germline gives CDR1 SGHVS, CDR2 FQNEAQ. This CDR3 region has 17 residues. Germline trimming cut 5 bases from V and 1 base from J; bases unmatched to any gene: 9.